The rows below give T cell receptor beta chains drawn from one sample of a study of radiotherapy plus CTLA-4 blockade in lung cancer. Assay: immunoSEQ multiplex PCR; the TCRdb copy retains only in-frame clones and omits some. The sample carries tens of thousands of clones, 70% to 85% recorded once. The sequences come from peripheral blood, collected from a patient treated with radiotherapy plus ipilimumab. Source of these receptors: a human donor with non-small cell lung cancer who had a partial response to radiotherapy plus ipilimumab. Each CDR3 is given with its conserved first and last residue.

>TRBJ2-7|TRBV11-1
CASSNDMTSSYEQYF
>TRBJ2-7|TRBV27
CASSGRDSAGGEQYF
>TRBJ2-1|TRBV5-4
CASSFSGGGYNEQFF
>TRBJ2-7|TRBV6-5
CASRGGRSSYEQYF
>TRBJ2-3|TRBV5-6
CASSYGTGPDTQYF
>TRBJ2-1|TRBV4-1
CASSQDETGQDEQFF
>TRBJ2-7|TRBV6-5
CASRKPGGRGEQYF
>TRBJ2-5|TRBV6-1
CASTDWGVRETQYF
>TRBJ2-7|TRBV4-1
CASSQEERRVDEQYF
>TRBJ2-2|TRBV4-3
CASSQEQGWEGGELFF
>TRBJ2-3|TRBV4-1
CASSQEAGGEEDTQYF
>TRBJ1-2|TRBV7-8
CASSHTAGIDYTF
>TRBJ2-3|TRBV6-5
CASRGGWEGTQYF
>TRBJ1-2|TRBV5-4
CASSLKSQNYGYTF
>TRBJ1-4|TRBV6-1
CASSETGFSNEKLFF
>TRBJ2-3|TRBV29-1
CSVEMRGSTDTQYF
>TRBJ1-6|TRBV30
CAWTTRSRGLRSPLHF
>TRBJ1-5|TRBV18
CASSPFGRDYNQPQHF
>TRBJ2-1|TRBV14
CASSQTRGYGEQFF
>TRBJ2-7|TRBV4-2
CASSLGTGSWEQYF
>TRBJ1-4|TRBV19
CASSRTGSTNEKLFF
>TRBJ2-1|TRBV5-8
CASSLDLQGGYNEQFF
>TRBJ2-2|TRBV11-2
CASSPGTGGLTGELFF
>TRBJ1-1|TRBV6-5
CATQASQGAGEAFF
>TRBJ1-5|TRBV19
CASSLRSGTGSNQPQHF
>TRBJ2-2|TRBV7-2
CASRAGGELFF
>TRBJ2-2|TRBV28
CASSLFSSGTGELFF
>TRBJ1-2|TRBV6-1
CASSERTGGGGGYTF
>TRBJ2-7|TRBV30
CAWSDTGYEQYF
>TRBJ1-5|TRBV7-8
CASSLGVTVYSNQPQHF
>TRBJ2-3|TRBV2
CASSPGGTGGMRNTQYF
>TRBJ2-2|TRBV2
CASNDRRNTGELFF
>TRBJ2-1|TRBV2
CALKRERLDEQFF
>TRBJ1-2|TRBV7-6
CASSLSRGQAYGYTF
>TRBJ1-4|TRBV28
CASSLVSEKLFF
>TRBJ1-1|TRBV7-9
CASSLVLGNTEAFF
>TRBJ2-1|TRBV6-5
CASSSPGTGWYNEQFF
>TRBJ2-2|TRBV25-1
CASSEEGQGNTGELFF
>TRBJ2-1|TRBV6-5
CASSYSTSGNEQFF
>TRBJ2-1|TRBV7-9
CASGQGYNEQFF
>TRBJ2-5|TRBV5-6
CASSLVGEAAYF
>TRBJ2-7|TRBV4-3
CASSPTRWGGGQERQYF
>TRBJ1-3|TRBV27
CASRKQGSGNTIYF
>TRBJ1-6|TRBV4-2
CASSQGEVNSPLHF
>TRBJ1-1|TRBV7-9
CASSSLGGENTEAFF
>TRBJ2-7|TRBV10-3
CAISGGLPSYEQYF
>TRBJ2-1|TRBV7-3
CASSSRDSYNEQFF
>TRBJ1-1|TRBV7-2
CASSRDGGTAEAFF
>TRBJ1-1|TRBV9
CASSEWTGGTEAFF
>TRBJ2-3|TRBV5-6
CASSPGTGASWGTDTQYF
>TRBJ2-3|TRBV5-5
CASSLARVQTDTQYF
>TRBJ1-6|TRBV7-2
CASSLAWTGNSPLHF
>NA|TRBV30
CAWSTAVQETQYF